This paragraph reports one T cell receptor beta chain. As originally analysed: Reference gene primer amplification gave estimated nucleated cell counts. Profiling relied on immunoSEQ multiplex PCR, and the TCRdb table lists in-frame clones only, not all of them. Clone size and V and J calls were adopted from that table, with D and trimming inferred from the DNA. In the table there are around 240,000 clones, over 80% of which are singletons. Germline V gene lookup returns CDR1 SGHRS and CDR2 YFSETQ. The length of the CDR3 is 14 residues. V was shortened by 3 bases and J by 3 bases, with 11 bases between the two germline ends. These data originate in a study of blood T cell repertoires in COVID-19. Within the 2 weeks before study entry, each person in the exposed group met a COVID-19 case.

J is TRBJ2-3 and V is TRBV5-1; D may be TRBD1 (6 bases). The source of this sequence is a man aged 50-60 years who had been exposed to COVID-19. Sequencing was carried out using PBMCs or T cells enriched from blood (not recorded which). In DNA form, the CDR3 reads TGCGCCAGCAGCTACGACAGGAGTACAGATACGCAGTATTTT. Its protein product is CASSYDRSTDTQYF.